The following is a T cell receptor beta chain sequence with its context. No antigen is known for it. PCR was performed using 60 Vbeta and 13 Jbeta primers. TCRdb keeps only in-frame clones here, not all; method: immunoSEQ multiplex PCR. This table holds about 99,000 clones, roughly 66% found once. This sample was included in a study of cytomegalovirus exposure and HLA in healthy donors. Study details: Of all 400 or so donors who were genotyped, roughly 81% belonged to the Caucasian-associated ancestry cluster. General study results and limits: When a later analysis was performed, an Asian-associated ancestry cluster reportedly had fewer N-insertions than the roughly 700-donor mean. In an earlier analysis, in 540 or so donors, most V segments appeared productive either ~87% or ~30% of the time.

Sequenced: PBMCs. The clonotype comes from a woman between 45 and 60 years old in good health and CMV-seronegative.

CDR3 sequence reads: CASSQDRVSETQYF. CDR3 nucleotide sequence: TGTGCCAGCTCACAGGACAGGGTATCCGAGACCCAGTACTTC. V gene TRBV18 combines with J gene TRBJ2-5, with 8 bases identical to TRBD1. Germline V gene data show CDR1 as KGHSH and CDR2 as LQKENI. After removal of 4 bases from V and 5 bases from J, the junction contained 6 bases not matched to a gene. This CDR3 is built from 14 residues.